This T cell receptor (beta chain) was sequenced for a study of cytomegalovirus exposure and HLA in healthy donors. Findings and caveats of the study: In vitro experiments confirmed that three CMV-associated chains were specific for CMV antigens. Reportedly, a later analysis found an Asian-associated ancestry cluster had fewer N-insertions than the approximately 700-donor mean. Earlier analysis found most TCR beta V segments productive about 87% or about 30% of the time.

This clone was recorded a few times. Antigen unknown. Researchers ran the PCR with 60 Vbeta and 13 Jbeta primers. Sequenced by immunoSEQ multiplex PCR; TCRdb stores in-frame clones only, minus some. The sample has roughly 250,000 clones; approximately 80% are singletons. CDR3 length equals 16 residues. CDR1 MDHEN and CDR2 SYDVKM come from the germline V gene. Trimming cost V 6 bases and J 10 bases, with 27 bases left between them. The sequencing input was PBMCs. The rearrangement uses TRBV28 and TRBJ1-2; D is unresolved. The receptor comes from a girl aged 2-15 years in good health and CMV-seronegative. CDR3 protein: CASSPSGHSRVGDYTF. The CDR3 nucleotides read TGTGCCAGCAGCCCATCGGGTCACTCCAGAGTAGGAGACTACACCTTC.